One sample yielded the 20 T cell receptor beta chains listed below, sequenced in a study of cytomegalovirus exposure and HLA in healthy donors. A multiplex PCR was run with 60 Vbeta primers and 13 Jbeta primers. TCRdb's copy holds only in-frame clones and misses some; the assay was immunoSEQ multiplex PCR. The sample consists of around 150,000 clones, about four fifths of them appearing once. Sequencing input: PBMCs. Source of these receptors: a man aged 25-45 years in good health.

This CDR3 is CASSYSPGGGYGYTF. The CDR3 nucleotides are TGTGCCAGCAGTTACTCCCCAGGGGGCGGCTATGGCTACACCTTC. J is TRBJ1-2 and V is TRBV6-5; 8 positions match TRBD1. Germline CDR1 reads MNHEY; CDR2 reads SVGAGI. This CDR3 contains 15 residues. V lost 0 bases to trimming and J lost 4 bases; unmatched junction nucleotides: 4.

A few counts support this clone. The V and J genes are TRBV28 and TRBJ1-5; no reliable D call. CDR1 is MDHEN, CDR2 SYDVKM, per germline. The CDR3 extends over 15 amino acids. V dropped 2 bases and J dropped 3 bases, with 11 bases sitting between them. The CDR3 protein is CASSLPQANNQPQHF. The CDR3 DNA reads TGTGCCAGCAGTTTACCCCAGGCAAACAATCAGCCCCAGCATTTT. The complete variable domain, with remaining parts taken from reference TRBV28 and TRBJ1-5, reads DVKVTQSSRYLVKRTGEKVFLECVQDMDHENMFWYRQDPGLGLRLIYFSYDVKMKEKGDIPEGYSVSREKKERFSLILESASTNQTSMYLCASSLPQANNQPQHFGDGTRLSIL.

This clone has only a few counts. The chain couples TRBV14 to TRBJ2-1; possible D gene TRBD2, 6 bases. The CDR3 runs to 21 residues. Germline V CDR1 and CDR2: SGHDN, FVKESK. V lost 3 bases to trimming and J lost 0 bases, with 27 bases between them. CDR3 sequence (DNA): TGTGCCAGCAGCCATTTGTTTTGGCGCGGGAATATTAGGAGCTCCTACAATGAGCAGTTCTTC. As protein: CASSHLFWRGNIRSSYNEQFF.

Here the CDR3 reads CASSFGSAGQGMDEQYF. As DNA, the CDR3 is TGTGCCAGCAGCTTTGGATCCGCGGGACAGGGTATGGACGAGCAGTACTTC. The chain joins TRBV11-2 to TRBJ2-7; 9 bases fit TRBD1. Looked up from germline, CDR1 is SGHAT and CDR2 is FQNNGV. The CDR3 totals 17 residues. J was trimmed by 5 bases and V by 3 bases; bases with no gene match: 14.

The J gene is TRBJ2-7, the V gene TRBV7-8, with 11 positions matching TRBD2. The V gene end was trimmed by 5 bases and the J gene end by 5 bases; junction bases not matched to a gene: 5. Looked up from germline, CDR1 is SGHVS and CDR2 is FQNEAQ. The CDR3 contains 14 residues. The CDR3 DNA sequence: TGTGCCAGCAGCAGACTAGCGGGACCCGACGAGCAGTACTTC. Translated: CASSRLAGPDEQYF.

The CDR3 here is CASSWTSGSSDTQYF. In nucleotides, the CDR3 is TGTGCCAGCAGCTGGACTAGCGGGAGTTCAGATACGCAGTATTTT. This sequence joins TRBV7-3 and TRBJ2-3, with 13 bases that match TRBD2. Trimming removed 4 bases from V and 4 bases from J; junction bases left unmatched: 2. The CDR3 runs to 15 residues. From germline, CDR1 is SGHTA and CDR2 FQGTGA.

This rearrangement joins TRBV15 to TRBJ1-4, with D unresolved. V shed 1 base and J shed 8 bases, with 11 bases lying between them. The CDR3 sequence is 14 residues long. CDR1 is LNHNV and CDR2 is YYDKDF in the germline V gene (reference sequence). The CDR3 DNA reads as TGTGCCACCAGCAGAGGCGGGTCGTACGAAAAACTGTTTTTT. Translation gives CATSRGGSYEKLFF.

The chain couples TRBV30 to TRBJ2-5; TRBD2 is a possible D gene (5 bases). The V gene's germline CDR1 is GTSNPN and CDR2 SVGIG (reference sequence). V was pared by 4 bases and J by 2 bases, with 8 bases between. This CDR3 contains 12 residues. The chain's CDR3 is CAWMREQETQYF. Here the CDR3 DNA reads TGTGCCTGGATGAGGGAGCAAGAGACCCAGTACTTC.

The chain combines TRBV7-8 with TRBJ2-2; the match to TRBD2 covers 9 bases. The J segment lost 1 base and the V segment lost 2 bases, leaving 5 bases of the junction unmatched. Per germline, CDR1 SGHVS and CDR2 FQNEAQ. The CDR3 loop spans 17 amino acids. This CDR3 reads CASSLLTSGQNTGELFF. In DNA, the CDR3 is TGTGCCAGCAGCTTATTGACTAGCGGACAGAACACCGGGGAGCTGTTTTTT.

The gene calls are TRBV6-1 and TRBJ2-3; D gene uncertain. The CDR3 loop spans 14 amino acids. Germline lookup yields CDR1 MNHNS and CDR2 SASEGT. V dropped 1 base and J dropped 7 bases, with 12 bases sitting between them. The CDR3 DNA reads as TGTGCCAGCAGTGAAGTGGAGCTCTCGAATACGCAGTATTTT. Encoded protein: CASSEVELSNTQYF.

The V and J genes are TRBV2 and TRBJ1-5; 8 nucleotides align to TRBD1. CDR3 length: 13 amino acids. Looked up from germline, CDR1 is SNHLY and CDR2 is FYNNEI. The ends lost 7 bases at V and 3 bases at J; junction bases unmatched: 2. In DNA, the CDR3 is TGTGCCAGCACGGGACAGGTCAATCAGCCCCAGCATTTT. This sequence encodes CASTGQVNQPQHF.

This clone was seen just once. This chain connects TRBV18 to TRBJ2-3; maybe TRBD2 (6 bases). Germline V gene data show CDR1 as KGHSH and CDR2 as LQKENI. This CDR3 comprises 15 residues. V gave up 0 bases and J gave up 3 bases, with 10 bases separating them. The CDR3 bases are TGTGCCAGCTCACCACCATGGGGAGGTACAGATACGCAGTATTTT. Translating it yields CASSPPWGGTDTQYF.

The chain links TRBV5-4 to TRBJ2-7, with D maybe TRBD2 (5 bases). Germline V gene data show CDR1 as SGHNT and CDR2 as YYREEE (reference sequence). The V and J ends lost 4 bases and 7 bases respectively, with 21 bases between them. CDR3 length: 15 amino acids. The CDR3 DNA reads as TGTGCCAGCAGCCAAGGTGTGACGGGGTCGAGGGAGCAGTACTTC. It is translated as CASSQGVTGSREQYF.

The chain links TRBV11-2 to TRBJ2-2; no definite D call. Germline CDR1 SGHAT, CDR2 FQNNGV. The germline V and J ends were trimmed by 10 bases and 7 bases, with 13 bases remaining between them. The CDR3 has 12 amino acids. The CDR3 DNA reads as TGTGCCACCTCTCCTACGGTCGGGGAGCTGTTTTTT. It translates to CATSPTVGELFF.

The genes are TRBV2 and TRBJ2-1; a weak D match, TRBD1 (6 bases). Per germline, CDR1 SNHLY and CDR2 FYNNEI. Trimming took off 10 bases at V and 5 bases at J, with 12 bases between the two ends. The CDR3 loop spans 12 amino acids. Written as DNA, the CDR3 is TGTGCCAACCGGGACAACAACAATGAGCAGTTCTTC. Its protein product is CANRDNNNEQFF.

The CDR3 nucleotides are TGTGCCAGCAGCCTCGACCCTAGCGGGACCAAAAACATTCAGTACTTC. The encoded protein is CASSLDPSGTKNIQYF. The chain employs TRBV4-2 and TRBJ2-4, with 9 bases aligning to TRBD2. Germline CDR1 and CDR2: LGHNA and YNFKEQ. The CDR3 sequence is 16 residues long. V shed 4 bases, J shed 2 bases, and the junction held 6 bases outside the gene matches.

The chain uses TRBV5-1 and TRBJ1-2; D remains unclear. V was cut by 2 bases and J by 4 bases, with 12 bases left in between. Germline values: CDR1 SGHRS, CDR2 YFSETQ. This CDR3 region has 14 residues. CDR3 residues: CASSLTGEVYGYTF. CDR3 DNA sequence: TGCGCCAGCAGCTTAACCGGGGAAGTCTATGGCTACACCTTC. Drawing the rest from reference TRBV5-1 and TRBJ1-2, the complete variable domain is KAGVTQTPRYLIKTRGQQVTLSCSPISGHRSVSWYQQTPGQGLQFLFEYFSETQRNKGNFPGRFSGRQFSNSRSEMNVSTLELGDSALYLCASSLTGEVYGYTFGSGTRLTVV.

V usage is TRBV7-9 and J usage is TRBJ2-1; tentatively, D is TRBD2 (5 bases). This CDR3 spans 14 amino acids. Trimming stripped 3 bases from V and 9 bases from J, with 15 bases between. The germline CDR1 and CDR2 sequences are SEHNR and FQNEAQ (reference sequence). The CDR3 DNA follows: TGTGCCAGCAGCTTGCCCCCGGGGAGAAGTGAGCAGTTCTTC. Encoded protein: CASSLPPGRSEQFF.

This rearrangement joins TRBV28 to TRBJ2-7, with 9 nucleotides matching TRBD2. The CDR3 sequence is 15 residues long. Per the germline V gene, CDR1 is MDHEN and CDR2 is SYDVKM. Losses at the gene ends were 6 bases for V and 2 bases for J; bases not matched to a gene: 8. CDR3 DNA: TGTGCCAGCAGCCTGTGGGGCGGGAGGGCCTACGAGCAGTACTTC. The encoded protein is CASSLWGGRAYEQYF.

The chain is built from TRBV5-4 and TRBJ2-1; D not certain. The length of the CDR3 is 11 residues. Trimming cost V 3 bases and J 9 bases, with 7 bases left between them. Looked up from germline, CDR1 is SGHNT and CDR2 is YYREEE (reference sequence). CDR3 DNA sequence: TGTGCCAGCAGCTCAGAGGCTGAGCAGTTCTTC. Residues: CASSSEAEQFF.